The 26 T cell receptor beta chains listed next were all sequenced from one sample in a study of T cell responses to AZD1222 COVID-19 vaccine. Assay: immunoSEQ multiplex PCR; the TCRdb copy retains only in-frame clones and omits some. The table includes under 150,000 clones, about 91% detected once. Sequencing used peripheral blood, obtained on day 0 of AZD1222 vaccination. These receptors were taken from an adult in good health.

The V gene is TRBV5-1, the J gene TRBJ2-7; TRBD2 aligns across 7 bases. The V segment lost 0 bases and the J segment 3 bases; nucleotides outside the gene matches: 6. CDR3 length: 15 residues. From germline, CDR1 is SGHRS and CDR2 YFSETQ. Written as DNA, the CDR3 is TGCGCCAGCAGCTTGGGTAGCGGGCGGGACTACGAGCAGTACTTC. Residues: CASSLGSGRDYEQYF.

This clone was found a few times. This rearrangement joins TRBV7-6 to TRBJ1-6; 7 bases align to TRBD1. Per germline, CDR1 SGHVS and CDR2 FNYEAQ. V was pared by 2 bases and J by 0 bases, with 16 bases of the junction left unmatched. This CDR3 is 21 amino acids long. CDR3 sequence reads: CASSLRPGTVTTGSYNSPLHF. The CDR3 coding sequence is TGTGCCAGCAGCTTAAGGCCCGGGACAGTTACAACGGGCTCCTATAATTCACCCCTCCACTTT.

This CDR3 is CATSRNAPDTGNEQFF. CDR3 DNA: TGTGCCACCAGTCGAAATGCCCCGGACACCGGCAATGAGCAGTTCTTC. The chain has TRBV24-1 and TRBJ2-1; a possible D gene is TRBD1 (5 bases). The germline V and J ends were trimmed by 6 bases and 6 bases, with 20 bases remaining between them. The CDR3 covers 16 residues. Germline CDR1 and CDR2: KGHDR and SFDVKD.

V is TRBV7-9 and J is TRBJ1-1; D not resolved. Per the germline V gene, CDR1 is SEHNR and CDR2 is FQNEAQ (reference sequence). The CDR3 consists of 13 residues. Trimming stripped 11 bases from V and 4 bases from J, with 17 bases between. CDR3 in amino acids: CASRREGGTEAFF. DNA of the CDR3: TGTGCCTCCAGAAGGGAGGGCGGCACTGAAGCTTTCTTT.

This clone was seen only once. The CDR3: CASIRRGDGSNQPQHF. CDR3 nucleotide sequence: TGTGCCAGCATTCGTCGGGGAGATGGAAGCAATCAGCCCCAGCATTTT. The J gene is TRBJ1-5, the V gene TRBV6-6, with no clear D. The germline V gene encodes CDR1 MNHNY and CDR2 SVGAGI (reference sequence). The V end was cut by 7 bases, the J end by 1 base, with 17 bases between. The CDR3 consists of 16 residues.

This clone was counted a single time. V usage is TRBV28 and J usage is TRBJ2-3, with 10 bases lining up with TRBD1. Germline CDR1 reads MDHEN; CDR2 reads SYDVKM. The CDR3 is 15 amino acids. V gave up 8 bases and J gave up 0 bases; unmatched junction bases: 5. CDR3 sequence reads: CASQGQGVSTDTQYF. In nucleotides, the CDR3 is TGTGCCAGCCAAGGACAGGGGGTGAGCACAGATACGCAGTATTTT.

The CDR3 loop is CASSPLQGRNYEQYF. Here the CDR3 DNA reads TGTGCCAGCAGCCCACTTCAGGGCCGAAATTACGAGCAGTACTTC. The chain links TRBV3-1 (or the pseudogene TRBV3-2) to TRBJ2-7; D is possibly TRBD1 (5 bases). CDR1 is LGHDT, CDR2 YNNKEL, per germline (reference sequence). V was pared by 4 bases and J by 4 bases, with 17 bases between. The CDR3 has 15 residues.

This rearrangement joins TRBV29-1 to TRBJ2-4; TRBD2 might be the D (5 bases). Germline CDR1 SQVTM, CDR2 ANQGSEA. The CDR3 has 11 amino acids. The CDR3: CSLKAGDIQYF. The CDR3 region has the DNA TGCAGTCTCAAGGCGGGCGACATTCAGTACTTC.

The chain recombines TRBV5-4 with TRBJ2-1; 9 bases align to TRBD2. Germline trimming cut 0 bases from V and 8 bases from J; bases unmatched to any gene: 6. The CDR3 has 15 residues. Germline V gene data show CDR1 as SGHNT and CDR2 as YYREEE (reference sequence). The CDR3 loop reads CASSLDGGGAHEQFF. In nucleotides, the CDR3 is TGTGCCAGCAGCTTGGATGGCGGGGGGGCGCATGAGCAGTTCTTC.

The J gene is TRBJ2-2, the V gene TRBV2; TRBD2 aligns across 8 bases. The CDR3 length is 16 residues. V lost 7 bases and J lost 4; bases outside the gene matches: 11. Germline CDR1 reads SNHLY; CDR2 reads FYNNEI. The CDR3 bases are TGTGCCAGCACCGTAAGCCCCAGCGGGGGCACCGGGGAGCTGTTTTTT. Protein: CASTVSPSGGTGELFF.

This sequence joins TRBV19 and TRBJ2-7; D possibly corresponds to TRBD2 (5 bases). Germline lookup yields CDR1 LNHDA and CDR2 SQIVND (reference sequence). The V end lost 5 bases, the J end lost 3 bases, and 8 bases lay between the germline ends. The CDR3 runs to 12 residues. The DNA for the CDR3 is TGTGCCAGTAGTCGAGGGCACTACGAGCAGTACTTC. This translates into CASSRGHYEQYF.

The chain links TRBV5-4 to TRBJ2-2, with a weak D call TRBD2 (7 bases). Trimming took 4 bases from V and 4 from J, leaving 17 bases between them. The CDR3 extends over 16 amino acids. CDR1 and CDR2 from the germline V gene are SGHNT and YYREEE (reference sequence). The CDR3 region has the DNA TGTGCCAGCAGCCAAGGTTGGGGGGGCGGCACCGGGGAGCTGTTTTTT. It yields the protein CASSQGWGGGTGELFF.

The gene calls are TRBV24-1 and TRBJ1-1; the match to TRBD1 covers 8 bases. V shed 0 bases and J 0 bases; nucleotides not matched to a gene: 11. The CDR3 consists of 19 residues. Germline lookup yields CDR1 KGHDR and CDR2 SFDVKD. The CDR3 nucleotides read TGTGCCACCAGTGATTTGCATGGGGACCCGGGACAGGTGAACACTGAAGCTTTCTTT. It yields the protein CATSDLHGDPGQVNTEAFF.

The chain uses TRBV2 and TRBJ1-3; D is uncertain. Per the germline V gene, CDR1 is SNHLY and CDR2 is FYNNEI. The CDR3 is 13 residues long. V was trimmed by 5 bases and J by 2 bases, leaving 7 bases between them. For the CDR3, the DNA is TGTGCCAGCAGTCGCCTCACTGGAAACACCATATATTTT. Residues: CASSRLTGNTIYF.

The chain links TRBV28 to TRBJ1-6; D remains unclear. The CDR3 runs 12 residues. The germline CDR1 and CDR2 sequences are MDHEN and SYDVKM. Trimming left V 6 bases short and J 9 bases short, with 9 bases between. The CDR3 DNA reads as TGTGCCAGCAGGGCGACTAGTTCACCCCTCCACTTT. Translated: CASRATSSPLHF.

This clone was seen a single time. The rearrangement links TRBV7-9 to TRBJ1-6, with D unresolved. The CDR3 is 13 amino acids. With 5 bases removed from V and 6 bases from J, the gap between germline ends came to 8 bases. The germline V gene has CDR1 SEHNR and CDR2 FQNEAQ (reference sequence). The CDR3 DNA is TGTGCCAGCAGCCCACGGGGTAATTCACCCCTCCACTTT. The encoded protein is CASSPRGNSPLHF.

As DNA, the CDR3 is TGTGCCAGCTCACGAGACGGACAGGGCCACGAGCAGTACTTC. This codes for CASSRDGQGHEQYF. The J gene is TRBJ2-7, the V gene TRBV18, with 8 bases matching TRBD1. V lost 4 bases and J lost 5; bases outside the gene matches: 7. Germline lookup yields CDR1 KGHSH and CDR2 LQKENI. CDR3 length: 14 residues.

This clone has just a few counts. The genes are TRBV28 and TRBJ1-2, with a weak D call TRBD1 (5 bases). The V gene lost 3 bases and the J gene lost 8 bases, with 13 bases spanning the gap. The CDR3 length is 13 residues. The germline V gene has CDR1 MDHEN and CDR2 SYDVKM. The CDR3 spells CASSFGQTIGYTF. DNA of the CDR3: TGTGCCAGCAGTTTTGGACAAACCATCGGCTACACCTTC.

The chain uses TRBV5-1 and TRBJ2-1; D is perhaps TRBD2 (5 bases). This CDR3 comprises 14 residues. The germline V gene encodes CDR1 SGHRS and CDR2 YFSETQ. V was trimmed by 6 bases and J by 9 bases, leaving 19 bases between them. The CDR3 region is CASTSFGSGGEQFF. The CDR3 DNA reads TGCGCCAGCACCAGCTTTGGATCAGGAGGTGAGCAGTTCTTC.

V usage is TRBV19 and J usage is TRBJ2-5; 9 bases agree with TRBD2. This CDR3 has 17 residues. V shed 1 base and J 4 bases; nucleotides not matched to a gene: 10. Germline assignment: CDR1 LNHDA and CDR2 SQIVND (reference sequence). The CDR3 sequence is CASSIGGGALNRETQYF. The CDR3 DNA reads TGTGCCAGTAGTATAGGCGGGGGGGCTTTAAATAGAGAGACCCAGTACTTC.

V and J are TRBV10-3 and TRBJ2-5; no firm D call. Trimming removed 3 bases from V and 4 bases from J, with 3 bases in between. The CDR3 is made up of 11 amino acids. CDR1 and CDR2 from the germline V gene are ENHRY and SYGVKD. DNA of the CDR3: TGTGCCATCAGTGATCTAGAGACCCAGTACTTC. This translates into CAISDLETQYF.

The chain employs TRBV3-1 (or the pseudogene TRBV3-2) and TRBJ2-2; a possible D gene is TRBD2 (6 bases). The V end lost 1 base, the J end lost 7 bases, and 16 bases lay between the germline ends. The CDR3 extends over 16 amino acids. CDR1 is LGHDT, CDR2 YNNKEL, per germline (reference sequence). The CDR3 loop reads CASSQVQTRVHGELFF. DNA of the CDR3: TGTGCCAGCAGCCAAGTACAGACTAGGGTACACGGGGAGCTGTTTTTT.

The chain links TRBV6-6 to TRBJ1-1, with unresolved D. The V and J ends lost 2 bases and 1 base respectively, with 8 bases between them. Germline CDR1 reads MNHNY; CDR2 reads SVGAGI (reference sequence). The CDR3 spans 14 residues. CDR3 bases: TGTGCCAGCAGTTACAAAGTGGAGAACACTGAAGCTTTCTTT. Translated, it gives CASSYKVENTEAFF.

The CDR3: CASSLQGIGNYEQYF. The CDR3 DNA reads TGTGCCAGCAGTTTACAGGGGATTGGTAACTACGAGCAGTACTTC. The chain employs TRBV27 and TRBJ2-7; perhaps TRBD1 as D (6 bases). Germline assignment: CDR1 MNHEY and CDR2 SMNVEV (reference sequence). The CDR3 length is 15 residues. Trimming shortened V by 2 bases and J by 3 bases, and 14 bases separated the two germline ends.

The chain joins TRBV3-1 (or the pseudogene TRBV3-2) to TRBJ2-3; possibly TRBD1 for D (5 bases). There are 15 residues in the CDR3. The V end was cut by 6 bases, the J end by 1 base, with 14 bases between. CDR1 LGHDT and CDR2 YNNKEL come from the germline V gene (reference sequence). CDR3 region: CASSPLATGTDTQYF. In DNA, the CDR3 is TGTGCCAGCAGTCCCCTGGCGACAGGCACAGATACGCAGTATTTT.

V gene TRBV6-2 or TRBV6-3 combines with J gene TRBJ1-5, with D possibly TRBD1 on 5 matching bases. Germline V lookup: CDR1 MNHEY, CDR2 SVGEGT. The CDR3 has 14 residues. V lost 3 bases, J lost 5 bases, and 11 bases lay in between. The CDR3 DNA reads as TGTGCCAGCAGTTATCGACAGATATATCAGCCCCAGCATTTT. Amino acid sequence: CASSYRQIYQPQHF.